A single sample is the source of the 9 T cell receptor beta chains below, sequenced in a study of T-cell memory formation after mild COVID-19. Each CDR3 protein is one row after TCRdb ran MiXCR on the 5' RACE reads. The repertoire holds 350,000 to 450,000 distinct CDR3 sequences, with approximately 25% as singletons. Material for sequencing was PBMCs or a T cell subset sorted from them (not recorded which). The receptors come from an adult woman who had mild COVID-19 (a few samples of this study predate the infection). Cell type and time point are not known.

This clonotype appeared many times. Germline and junction disagree at one end, which may indicate a read error. The rearrangement joins TRBV5-1 to TRBJ1-5; D is perhaps TRBD1 (6 bases). The CDR3 has 13 residues. CDR1 is SGHRS and CDR2 is YFSETQ in the germline V gene. The CDR3: CASSLQGNQPQHF. The DNA of the CDR3 is TGTGCCAGCAGTTTACAGGGTAATCAGCCCCAGCATTTT.

This clonotype occurred many times. V gene TRBV18 combines with J gene TRBJ2-7; 12 bases line up with TRBD2. J was trimmed by 3 bases and V by 0 bases; bases with no gene match: 9. There are 18 residues in the CDR3. CDR1 and CDR2 from the germline V gene are KGHSH and LQKENI. The CDR3 sequence is CASSPPAPGLAGFYEQYF. CDR3 sequence (DNA): TGTGCCAGCTCACCACCGGCCCCCGGACTAGCGGGATTCTACGAGCAGTACTTC.

The chain combines TRBV29-1 with TRBJ1-2; D remains unclear. Per germline, CDR1 SQVTM and CDR2 ANQGSEA. The CDR3 is made up of 11 amino acids. V dropped 0 bases and J dropped 2 bases, with 1 base sitting between them. CDR3 DNA: TGCAGCGTTGAAGAGAACTATGGCTACACCTTC. Amino acids: CSVEENYGYTF.

This clonotype was seen repeatedly, ten times or more. V and J are TRBV3-1 and TRBJ2-1; D may be TRBD1 (6 bases). V dropped 5 bases and J dropped 4 bases, with 18 bases sitting between them. This CDR3 contains 16 residues. Germline V lookup: CDR1 LGHDT, CDR2 YNNKEL (reference sequence). In DNA form, the CDR3 reads TGTGCCAGCAGCAGCCCTGGGACACCTCTGTACAATGAGCAGTTCTTC. Protein sequence: CASSSPGTPLYNEQFF.

This chain joins TRBV6-2 or TRBV6-3 and TRBJ2-1; tentatively, D is TRBD1 or TRBD2 (7 bases each). Trimming stripped 7 bases from V and 1 base from J, with 20 bases between. Germline V gene lookup returns CDR1 MNHEY and CDR2 SVGEGT. The CDR3 covers 17 residues. CDR3 amino acids: CASKAGGGAESYNEQFF. The CDR3 nucleotides read TGTGCCAGCAAAGCAGGGGGGGGTGCTGAATCCTACAATGAGCAGTTCTTC.

This clonotype was observed a few times. This sequence joins TRBV18 and TRBJ1-1; D is possibly TRBD1 (5 bases). Trimming stripped 6 bases from V and 5 bases from J, with 16 bases between. Germline assignment: CDR1 KGHSH and CDR2 LQKENI. The CDR3 runs to 14 residues. CDR3 loop: CASSLQGLGTEAFF. CDR3 coding DNA: TGTGCCAGCTCGCTTCAGGGCCTGGGAACTGAAGCTTTCTTT.

The chain is built from TRBV7-2 and TRBJ2-1; D call uncertain. The CDR3 totals 12 residues. The V gene's germline CDR1 is SGHTA and CDR2 FQGNSA. The V end was cut by 3 bases, the J end by 4 bases, with 4 bases between. CDR3 nucleotide sequence: TGTGCCAGCAGCTTTTGGTACAATGAGCAGTTCTTC. It translates to CASSFWYNEQFF.

V is TRBV7-3 and J is TRBJ2-1; D not certain. The CDR3 is made up of 14 amino acids. In germline, CDR1 is SGHTA, CDR2 FQGTGA. With 5 bases removed from V and 5 bases from J, the gap between germline ends came to 13 bases. CDR3 sequence: CASSVGPAHNEQFF. The CDR3 DNA sequence: TGTGCCAGCAGCGTCGGGCCCGCGCACAATGAGCAGTTCTTC.

V is TRBV7-9 and J is TRBJ1-1; weak D call: TRBD1 (5 bases). V was clipped by 5 bases and J by 0 bases, with 10 bases between them. This CDR3 is built from 14 residues. Germline V CDR1 and CDR2: SEHNR, FQNEAQ (reference sequence). As DNA, the CDR3 is TGTGCCAGCAGCCATAAGGGGCTGAACACTGAAGCTTTCTTT. Translation gives CASSHKGLNTEAFF.